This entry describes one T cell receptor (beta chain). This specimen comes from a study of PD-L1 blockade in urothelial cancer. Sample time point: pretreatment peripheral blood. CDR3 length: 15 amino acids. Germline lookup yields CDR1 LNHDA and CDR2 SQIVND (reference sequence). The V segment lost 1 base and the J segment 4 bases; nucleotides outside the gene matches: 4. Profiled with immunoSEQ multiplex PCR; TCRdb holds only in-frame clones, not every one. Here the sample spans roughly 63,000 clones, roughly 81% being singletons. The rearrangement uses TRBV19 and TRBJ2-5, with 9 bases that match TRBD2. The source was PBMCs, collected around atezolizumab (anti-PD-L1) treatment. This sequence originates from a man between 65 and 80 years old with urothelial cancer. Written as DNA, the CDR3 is TGTGCCAGTAGTATAGGTAGCGGGAGAGGAGAGACCCAGTACTTC. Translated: CASSIGSGRGETQYF. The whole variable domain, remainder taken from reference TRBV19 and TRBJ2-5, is DGGITQSPKYLFRKEGQNVTLSCEQNLNHDAMYWYRQDPGQGLRLIYYSQIVNDFQKGDIAEGYSVSREKKESFPLTVTSAQKNPTAFYLCASSIGSGRGETQYFGPGTRLLVL.